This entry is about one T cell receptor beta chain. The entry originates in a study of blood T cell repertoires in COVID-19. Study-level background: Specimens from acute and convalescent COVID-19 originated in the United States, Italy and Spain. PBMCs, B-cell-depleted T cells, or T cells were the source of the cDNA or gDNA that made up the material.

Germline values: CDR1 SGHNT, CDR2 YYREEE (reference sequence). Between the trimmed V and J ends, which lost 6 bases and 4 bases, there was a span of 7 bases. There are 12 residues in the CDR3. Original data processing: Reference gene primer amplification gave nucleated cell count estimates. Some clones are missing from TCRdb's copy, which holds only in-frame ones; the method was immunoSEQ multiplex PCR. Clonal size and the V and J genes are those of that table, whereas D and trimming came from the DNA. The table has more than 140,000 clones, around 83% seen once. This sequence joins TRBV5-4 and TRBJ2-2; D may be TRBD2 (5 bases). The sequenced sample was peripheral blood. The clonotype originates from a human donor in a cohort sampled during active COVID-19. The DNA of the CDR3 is TGTGCCAGCACCCGGGGCACCGGGGAGCTGTTTTTT. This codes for CASTRGTGELFF.